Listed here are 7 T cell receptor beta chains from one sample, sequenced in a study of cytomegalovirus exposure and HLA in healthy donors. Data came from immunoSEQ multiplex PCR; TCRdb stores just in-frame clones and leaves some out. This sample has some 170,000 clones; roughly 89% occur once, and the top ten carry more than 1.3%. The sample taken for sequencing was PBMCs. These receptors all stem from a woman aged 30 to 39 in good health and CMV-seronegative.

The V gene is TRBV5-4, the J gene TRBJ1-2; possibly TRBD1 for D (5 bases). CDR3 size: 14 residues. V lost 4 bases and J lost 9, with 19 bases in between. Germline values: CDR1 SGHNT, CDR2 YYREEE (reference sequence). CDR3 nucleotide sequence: TGTGCCAGCAGCCTAACTCAAGGGGCTTGGCGCTACACCTTC. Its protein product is CASSLTQGAWRYTF. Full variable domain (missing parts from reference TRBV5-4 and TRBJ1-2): ETGVTQSPTHLIKTRGQQVTLRCSSQSGHNTVSWYQQALGQGPQFIFQYYREEENGRGNFPPRFSGLQFPNYSSELNVNALELDDSALYLCASSLTQGAWRYTFGSGTRLTVV.

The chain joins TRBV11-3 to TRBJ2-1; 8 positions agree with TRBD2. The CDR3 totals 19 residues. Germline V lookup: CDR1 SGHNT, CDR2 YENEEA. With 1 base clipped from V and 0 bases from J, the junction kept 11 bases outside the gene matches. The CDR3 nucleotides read TGTGCCAGCAGCTTAGTAACACTAGCGGATTTGAGCTCCTACAATGAGCAGTTCTTC. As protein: CASSLVTLADLSSYNEQFF. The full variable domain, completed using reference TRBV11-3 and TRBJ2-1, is EAGVVQSPRYKIIEKKQPVAFWCNPISGHNTLYWYLQNLGQGPELLIRYENEEAVDDSQLPKDRFSAERLKGVDSTLKIQPAELGDSAVYLCASSLVTLADLSSYNEQFFGPGTRLTVL.

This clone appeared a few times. CDR3 region: CASSVGTGAEQYF. As DNA, the CDR3 is TGTGCCAGTAGTGTGGGGACAGGTGCCGAGCAGTACTTC. This chain links TRBV19 with TRBJ2-7, with TRBD1 identical over 8 bases. Germline trimming cut 5 bases from V and 6 bases from J; bases unmatched to any gene: 6. Germline assignment: CDR1 LNHDA and CDR2 SQIVND (reference sequence). The CDR3 extends over 13 amino acids.

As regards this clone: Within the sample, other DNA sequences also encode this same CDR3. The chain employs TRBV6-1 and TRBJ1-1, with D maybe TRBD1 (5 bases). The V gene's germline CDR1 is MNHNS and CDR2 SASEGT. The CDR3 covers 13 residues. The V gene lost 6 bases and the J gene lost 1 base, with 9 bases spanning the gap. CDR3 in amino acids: CASSATGNTEAFF. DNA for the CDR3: TGTGCCAGCAGCGCAACAGGGAACACTGAAGCTTTCTTT.

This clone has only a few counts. CDR3 nucleotide sequence: TGTGCCAGCAGCAGGGAGGGGGATTCACCCCTCCACTTT. It specifies CASSREGDSPLHF. The chain links TRBV6-5 to TRBJ1-6; D is possibly TRBD1 (6 bases). Germline-derived CDR1 and CDR2 are MNHEY and SVGAGI. Trimming removed 6 bases at V and 8 bases at J, with 11 bases between. The CDR3 length is 13 residues.

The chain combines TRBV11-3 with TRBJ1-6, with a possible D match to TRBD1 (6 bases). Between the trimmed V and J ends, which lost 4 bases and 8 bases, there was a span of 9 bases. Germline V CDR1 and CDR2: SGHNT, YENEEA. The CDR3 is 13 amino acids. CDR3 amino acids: CASSSTGDSPLHF. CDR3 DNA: TGTGCCAGCAGCTCGACAGGAGATTCACCCCTCCACTTT.

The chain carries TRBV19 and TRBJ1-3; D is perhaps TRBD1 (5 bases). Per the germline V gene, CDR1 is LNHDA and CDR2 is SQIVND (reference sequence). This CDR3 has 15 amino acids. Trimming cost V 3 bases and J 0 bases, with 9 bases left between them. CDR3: CASSMTDSSGNTIYF. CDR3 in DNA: TGTGCCAGTAGTATGACAGACAGCTCTGGAAACACCATATATTTT.